The next 5 T cell receptor beta chains were all read from a single sample in a study of CD8+CD57+ T cells in acquired aplastic anemia. The template for TCR beta VDJ and CDR3 sequence profiling was genomic DNA. TCRdb passed the reads through MiXCR, listing each CDR3 protein once. The sample consists of roughly 130,000 distinct CDR3 sequences, 40% to 60% of them appearing once. What was sequenced was sorted CD4+, CD8+, or CD8+CD57+ T cells (not recorded which) from PBMCs. Receptors originate from a human donor in good health, serving as a control.

This clonotype was seen many times. The V gene is TRBV20-1, the J gene TRBJ1-3; D remains unclear. The V and J ends lost 5 bases and 0 bases respectively, with 11 bases between them. CDR3 length equals 14 residues. Germline loops: CDR1 DFQATT, CDR2 SNEGSKA (reference sequence). This chain's CDR3 is CSAAKGPSGNTIYF. The CDR3, as DNA: TGCAGTGCTGCGAAGGGCCCCTCTGGAAACACCATATATTTT.

This clonotype was recorded at least ten times. The rearrangement joins TRBV6-4 to TRBJ1-5; D gene uncertain. Germline CDR1 and CDR2: MRHNA and SNTAGT. V lost 5 bases and J lost 0, with 8 bases in between. This CDR3 is 14 amino acids long. CDR3 bases: TGTGCCAGCAGTTCCGTTTTTAGCAATCAGCCCCAGCATTTT. The encoded protein is CASSSVFSNQPQHF.

This clonotype was counted once. V is TRBV9 and J is TRBJ2-1; TRBD1 is a possible D gene (6 bases). The V end lost 5 bases, the J end lost 4 bases, and 13 bases lay between the germline ends. Germline CDR1 is SGDLS and CDR2 is YYNGEE. This CDR3 has 14 amino acids. This CDR3 reads CASSTGIGYNEQFF. As DNA, the CDR3 is TGTGCCAGCAGTACAGGGATTGGGTACAATGAGCAGTTCTTC.

The chain has TRBV11-2 and TRBJ2-7, with 9 nucleotides matching TRBD1. V lost 6 bases, J lost 7 bases, and 10 bases stayed unmatched. The CDR3 has 14 residues. Germline V gene sequence: CDR1 SGHAT, CDR2 FQNNGV. This CDR3 is CASRQGTGSGEQYF. The DNA for the CDR3 is TGTGCCAGCAGGCAGGGGACAGGGTCGGGGGAGCAGTACTTC. Full variable domain (rest looked up from reference TRBV11-2 and TRBJ2-7): EAGVAQSPRYKIIEKRQSVAFWCNPISGHATLYWYQQILGQGPKLLIQFQNNGVVDDSQLPKDRFSAERLKGVDSTLKIQPAKLEDSAVYLCASRQGTGSGEQYFGPGTRLTVT.

This clonotype was counted a single time. The chain links TRBV19 to TRBJ2-7, with 7 nucleotides matching TRBD1. This CDR3 is built from 19 residues. Germline V gene lookup returns CDR1 LNHDA and CDR2 SQIVND (reference sequence). V was pared by 10 bases and J by 3 bases, with 27 bases of the junction left unmatched. The CDR3 protein is CAIPGTDFAGTEGIYEQYF. DNA of the CDR3: TGTGCCATCCCGGGGACGGACTTTGCCGGGACAGAGGGAATCTACGAGCAGTACTTC.